These 3 T cell receptor beta chains were all obtained from the same sample, sequenced in a study of T cells in Graves' hyperthyroidism and ophthalmopathy. Using RNA transcripts as the source, TCR beta CDR3 regions were amplified. An initial round of RT-PCR targeting the TCR CDR3 relied on the HTBI primer set. A single record per CDR3 protein comes from TCRdb applying MiXCR to the multiplex PCR reads. The sample contains 450,000 to 600,000 distinct CDR3 sequences, just under 20% of which appear only once. Sequencing used blood. The origin of the receptors is a man between 35 and 55 years old with Graves' ophthalmopathy.

The CDR3 nucleotides read TGTGCCAGCAGCTTATCAGGCGCCAACTCTGGAAACACCATATATTTT. This translates into CASSLSGANSGNTIYF. The V and J genes are TRBV7-3 and TRBJ1-3, with no clear D. The CDR3 is made up of 16 amino acids. Germline V gene lookup returns CDR1 SGHTA and CDR2 FQGTGA. Trimming took off 2 bases at V and 0 bases at J, with 11 bases between the two ends.

This rearrangement joins TRBV18 to TRBJ2-2; D unclear. V was trimmed by 0 bases and J by 5 bases, leaving 7 bases between them. CDR3 size: 14 residues. Germline CDR1 is KGHSH and CDR2 is LQKENI. The CDR3 here is CASSPPITTGELFF. CDR3 in DNA: TGTGCCAGCTCACCACCAATTACAACCGGGGAGCTGTTTTTT.

This clonotype has at least ten counts. The rearrangement uses TRBV18 and TRBJ1-1; D is undetermined. CDR3 length equals 13 residues. Germline CDR1 is KGHSH and CDR2 is LQKENI. Deletions cut 7 bases from V and 1 base from J, with 10 bases between. CDR3 protein: CASFGVGNTEAFF. The DNA for the CDR3 is TGTGCCAGCTTCGGGGTGGGGAACACTGAAGCTTTCTTT.